This T cell receptor (beta chain) was retrieved from a study of shared clonotypes between healthy human individuals. Trimming pared 4 bases from V and 0 bases from J, leaving 10 bases between. There are 14 residues in the CDR3. Germline assignment: CDR1 LNHDA and CDR2 SQIVND (reference sequence). Each subset's genomic DNA was split evenly across several immunoSEQ plates. Generated by immunoSEQ multiplex PCR, the TCRdb table keeps only in-frame clones and is missing some. Of about 2 million clones listed, roughly 94% are singletons. Every donor was a Caucasian adult from Nashville, Tennessee. A word on this clone: Its antigen remains unknown. Other nucleotide sequences in the sample specify the same CDR3.

Overall study findings and caveats: Sampling covered nothing but blood. Tissue TCR repertoires likely differ from those found in blood. Naive CD4 clonotypes were shared across a handful of donors at roughly 5.5%.

This receptor was taken from a man aged 18 to 30 in good health. This chain uses TRBV19 with TRBJ2-7; perhaps TRBD1 as D (6 bases). Sequencing was performed on naive CD4+ T cells sorted from blood. The subset was: CD45RA+ positively selected. CDR3 loop: CASSRTASSYEQYF. The CDR3 DNA follows: TGTGCCAGTAGTAGGACAGCTAGCTCCTACGAGCAGTACTTC. The full variable domain, rest sourced from reference TRBV19 and TRBJ2-7, is DGGITQSPKYLFRKEGQNVTLSCEQNLNHDAMYWYRQDPGQGLRLIYYSQIVNDFQKGDIAEGYSVSREKKESFPLTVTSAQKNPTAFYLCASSRTASSYEQYFGPGTRLTVT.